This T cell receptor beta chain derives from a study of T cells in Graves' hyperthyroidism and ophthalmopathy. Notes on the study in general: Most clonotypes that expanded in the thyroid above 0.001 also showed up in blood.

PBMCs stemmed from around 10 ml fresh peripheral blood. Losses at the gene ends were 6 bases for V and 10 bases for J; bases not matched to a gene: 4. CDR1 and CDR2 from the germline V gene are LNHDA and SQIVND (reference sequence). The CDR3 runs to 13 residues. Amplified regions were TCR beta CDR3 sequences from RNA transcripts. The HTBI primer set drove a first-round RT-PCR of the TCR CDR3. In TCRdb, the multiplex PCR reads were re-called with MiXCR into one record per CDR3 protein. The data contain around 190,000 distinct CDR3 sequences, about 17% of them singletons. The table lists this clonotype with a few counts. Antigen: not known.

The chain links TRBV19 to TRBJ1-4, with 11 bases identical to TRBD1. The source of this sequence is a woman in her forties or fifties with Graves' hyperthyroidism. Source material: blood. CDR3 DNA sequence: TGTGCCAGTAGCCCAGGGACAGGGGGAAAACTGTTTTTT. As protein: CASSPGTGGKLFF.